This TCR beta chain was retrieved from a study of persistence of HIV-infected CD4 T cells. Looking at the study overall: Blood samples, up to about 200 mL, came from multiple time points, except a couple of leukapheresis donors sampled once.

Overlapping HIV-1 Gag 15-mer peptides at roughly 1 ug per peptide per mL were used. CD40L/CD69 double-negative CD45RO-high memory CD4+ T cells were collected. Before stimulation, PBMCs underwent CD8+ T cell depletion. CDR1 and CDR2 (germline): LGHDT, YNNKEL (reference sequence). This CDR3 spans 14 amino acids. Trimming removed 0 bases from V and 6 bases from J, with 10 bases in between. The immunoSEQ assay was version 4, run in survey mode. TCRdb's table, derived via immunoSEQ multiplex PCR, lists solely in-frame clones and lacks some. The top ten hold more than 4.5% of the sample, which has about 36,000 clones, more than 70% seen once. Note on this clone: What it recognizes is unknown.

Study observations and caveats: Within sorted populations, more oligoclonal TCRs accompanied more oligoclonal proviruses. Antigen-responding cells were enriched for degenerate expanded CDR3beta sequences.

The source was cultured CD4+ T cells from PBMCs, collected from a patient who received antiretroviral therapy. The clonotype was recovered from an adult with HIV. The donor label of this sample is uncertain. J is TRBJ2-3 and V is TRBV3-1 (or the pseudogene TRBV3-2), with D unresolved. The CDR3 nucleotides read TGTGCCAGCAGCCAAGATCGAAGTTGGGATACGCAGTATTTT. It is translated as CASSQDRSWDTQYF.